The 25 T cell receptor beta chains listed next were all sequenced from one sample in a study of T-cell reconstitution after alpha-beta-depleted transplantation in children. For TCRbeta, the library was prepared with unique molecular identifiers. MiXCR, run by TCRdb on the PCR reads, gives a single entry per CDR3 protein. The data contain just under 550,000 distinct CDR3 sequences, approximately 16% of them singletons. The sample in question was PBMCs from the stem cell graft donor, obtained from the stem cell graft. These receptors all stem from a human donor who donated a stem cell graft to a child with acute lymphoblastic leukemia.

The gene calls are TRBV5-6 and TRBJ2-2, with 7 nucleotides matching TRBD2. The V segment lost 2 bases and the J segment 3 bases; nucleotides outside the gene matches: 10. The CDR3 sequence is 17 residues long. Germline V lookup: CDR1 SGHDT, CDR2 YYEEEE. The CDR3 DNA follows: TGTGCCAGCAGCTTCTTAGCGGGCCGTCATTACACCGGGGAGCTGTTTTTT. The encoded protein is CASSFLAGRHYTGELFF.

The chain has TRBV6-1 and TRBJ2-1; 7 positions match TRBD2. J gave up 6 bases and V 7 bases, and 15 bases lay outside the gene matches. The germline gives CDR1 MNHNS, CDR2 SASEGT. The length of the CDR3 is 16 residues. The CDR3 loop is CASTPVLDSGINEQFF. The CDR3 DNA reads as TGTGCCAGCACCCCGGTCCTTGACAGCGGGATCAATGAGCAGTTCTTC.

The chain carries TRBV20-1 and TRBJ1-2; 7 nucleotides line up with TRBD1. Germline CDR1 is DFQATT and CDR2 is SNEGSKA (reference sequence). V shed 3 bases and J 0 bases; nucleotides not matched to a gene: 7. This CDR3 contains 15 residues. This CDR3 reads CSARDRPGANYGYTF. CDR3 nucleotide sequence: TGCAGTGCTAGGGACAGGCCTGGGGCTAACTATGGCTACACCTTC.

V is TRBV11-1 and J is TRBJ2-7, with 10 positions matching TRBD2. Germline trimming cut 5 bases from V and 4 bases from J; bases unmatched to any gene: 8. This CDR3 is 15 amino acids long. CDR1 and CDR2 (germline): SGHAT, FQDESV (reference sequence). The CDR3, as DNA: TGTGCCAGCAGCACTACTAGCGGGAACTCTTACGAGCAGTACTTC. Protein sequence: CASSTTSGNSYEQYF.

This clonotype has a handful of counts. The chain joins TRBV20-1 to TRBJ2-7, with TRBD2 as a possible D gene (6 bases). CDR1 is DFQATT and CDR2 is SNEGSKA in the germline V gene (reference sequence). This CDR3 is built from 12 residues. The V and J ends lost 4 bases and 3 bases respectively, with 10 bases between them. The CDR3 DNA reads as TGCAGTGCTAAAGCGGGCCTCTACGAGCAGTACTTC. It translates to CSAKAGLYEQYF.

This clonotype was counted a few times. As DNA, the CDR3 is TGCAGTGCTAGGGGTAGCGGGAGGCACCGATTCCGGCTGTTTTTT. Protein sequence: CSARGSGRHRFRLFF. The chain joins TRBV20-1 to TRBJ2-2, with 10 bases that match TRBD2. V was clipped by 3 bases and J by 13 bases; unmatched bases: 14. This CDR3 is built from 15 residues. Germline V gives CDR1 DFQATT, CDR2 SNEGSKA (reference sequence).

This clonotype was counted only a few times. The J gene is TRBJ2-7, the V gene TRBV29-1; 9 bases map to TRBD1. After removal of 3 bases from V and 3 bases from J, the junction contained 3 bases not matched to a gene. This CDR3 spans 13 amino acids. CDR1 and CDR2 (germline): SQVTM, ANQGSEA. The CDR3: CSVEGQGYYEQYF. In DNA form, the CDR3 reads TGCAGCGTTGAGGGACAGGGCTACTACGAGCAGTACTTC.

V gene TRBV7-2 combines with J gene TRBJ2-7; 7 nucleotides match TRBD2. This CDR3 is built from 15 residues. Trimming removed 6 bases from V and 3 bases from J; junction bases left unmatched: 11. The V gene's germline CDR1 is SGHTA and CDR2 FQGNSA. In nucleotides, the CDR3 is TGTGCCAGCAGGCCCCAACTAGCGCGAGACTACGAGCAGTACTTC. This gives the protein CASRPQLARDYEQYF.

In regard to this clonotype: As the CDR3 is not closed by the conserved phenylalanine or tryptophan, this likely results from a read error. The V gene is TRBV6-5, the J gene TRBJ1-1; D is unclear. Trimming left V 2 bases short and J 0 bases short, with 19 bases between. Germline CDR1 is MNHEY and CDR2 is SVGAGI. The CDR3 length is 18 residues. CDR3 residues: CASSYRRRTSGLNTEAFI. The CDR3 coding sequence is TGTGCCAGCAGTTACAGGCGACGGACCAGTGGGTTGAACACTGAAGCTTTCATT.

V usage is TRBV28 and J usage is TRBJ2-1; a weak D match, TRBD2 (6 bases). Trimming took 2 bases from V and 4 from J, leaving 12 bases between them. Germline V gene sequence: CDR1 MDHEN, CDR2 SYDVKM. This CDR3 contains 15 residues. DNA for the CDR3: TGTGCCAGCAGTTTACTGGCGGGAAAGTACAATGAGCAGTTCTTC. Protein product: CASSLLAGKYNEQFF.

The CDR3 nucleotides are TGTGCCAGCAGCTTCCCTCTCACTGAAGCTTTCTTT. Amino acids: CASSFPLTEAFF. The chain joins TRBV7-9 to TRBJ1-1; D is unclear. The germline gives CDR1 SEHNR, CDR2 FQNEAQ (reference sequence). The CDR3 has 12 amino acids. Trimming removed 3 bases from V and 4 bases from J, with 6 bases in between.

The rearrangement uses TRBV5-1 and TRBJ2-1; D is undetermined. The CDR3 extends over 14 amino acids. The germline CDR1 and CDR2 sequences are SGHRS and YFSETQ. The V gene lost 1 base and the J gene lost 5 bases, with 10 bases spanning the gap. The CDR3 region is CASSLLRGHNEQFF. In DNA, the CDR3 is TGCGCCAGCAGCTTGCTTCGCGGCCACAATGAGCAGTTCTTC. Full variable domain (missing parts from reference TRBV5-1 and TRBJ2-1): KAGVTQTPRYLIKTRGQQVTLSCSPISGHRSVSWYQQTPGQGLQFLFEYFSETQRNKGNFPGRFSGRQFSNSRSEMNVSTLELGDSALYLCASSLLRGHNEQFFGPGTRLTVL.

This clonotype was observed a handful of times. The V and J genes are TRBV5-1 and TRBJ1-1; D possibly corresponds to TRBD1 (6 bases). V was trimmed by 2 bases and J by 8 bases, leaving 16 bases between them. CDR3 length equals 14 residues. Germline V gives CDR1 SGHRS, CDR2 YFSETQ. CDR3: CASSFSTGTSEAFF. CDR3 DNA: TGCGCCAGCAGCTTCTCTACCGGGACATCAGAAGCTTTCTTT.

The rearrangement links TRBV20-1 to TRBJ1-1; TRBD1 matches at 9 bases. This CDR3 region has 13 residues. CDR1 and CDR2 (germline): DFQATT, SNEGSKA (reference sequence). The V gene end was trimmed by 1 base and the J gene end by 11 bases; junction bases not matched to a gene: 8. Here the CDR3 reads CSARGTGGARAFF. The CDR3 bases are TGCAGTGCTAGAGGAACAGGGGGCGCGAGGGCTTTCTTT.

This chain links TRBV12-3 or TRBV12-4 with TRBJ2-7; D is perhaps TRBD2 (6 bases). The CDR3 runs to 13 residues. V was cut by 3 bases and J by 4 bases, with 10 bases left in between. The CDR3 protein is CASSFRRDYEQYF. DNA of the CDR3: TGTGCCAGCAGTTTTCGGCGGGATTACGAGCAGTACTTC.

This chain links TRBV19 with TRBJ1-5, with D tentatively TRBD1 (5 bases). The germline V gene has CDR1 LNHDA and CDR2 SQIVND (reference sequence). Trimming removed 3 bases from V and 3 bases from J, with 12 bases in between. There are 15 residues in the CDR3. CDR3 sequence: CASSILRAFNQPQHF. CDR3 in DNA: TGTGCCAGTAGTATCCTCAGGGCCTTCAATCAGCCCCAGCATTTT. The full variable domain, completed using reference TRBV19 and TRBJ1-5, is DGGITQSPKYLFRKEGQNVTLSCEQNLNHDAMYWYRQDPGQGLRLIYYSQIVNDFQKGDIAEGYSVSREKKESFPLTVTSAQKNPTAFYLCASSILRAFNQPQHFGDGTRLSIL.

This chain uses TRBV20-1 with TRBJ2-5; a weak D match, TRBD1 (6 bases). V was shortened by 0 bases and J by 1 base, with 12 bases between the two germline ends. This CDR3 has 15 amino acids. The germline V gene encodes CDR1 DFQATT and CDR2 SNEGSKA (reference sequence). The CDR3 sequence is CSARDTGTTQETQYF. CDR3 nucleotides: TGCAGTGCTAGAGATACAGGGACGACCCAAGAGACCCAGTACTTC.

The chain is built from TRBV5-5 and TRBJ2-5, with D possibly called TRBD1 or TRBD2 (6 bases each). The CDR3 extends over 14 amino acids. Per germline, CDR1 SGHKS and CDR2 YYEKEE (reference sequence). V lost 0 bases and J 4 bases, leaving 10 bases between the germline ends. The CDR3 DNA is TGTGCCAGCAGCTTGGGAAGGGGGGCAGAGACCCAGTACTTC. This encodes CASSLGRGAETQYF.

This clonotype occurred a few times. The V gene is TRBV5-1, the J gene TRBJ2-1; 16 bases are a match to TRBD2. The CDR3 totals 14 residues. V gave up 4 bases and J gave up 12 bases; unmatched junction bases: 4. Germline lookup yields CDR1 SGHRS and CDR2 YFSETQ. The CDR3 loop is CASSLGTSGRGQFF. The CDR3 DNA is TGCGCCAGCAGCCTAGGGACTAGCGGGAGGGGGCAGTTCTTC.

This chain connects TRBV12-3 or TRBV12-4 to TRBJ1-1, with D possibly being TRBD1 (6 bases). The CDR3 is 11 amino acids. The V end lost 4 bases, the J end lost 11 bases, and 11 bases lay between the germline ends. The CDR3 here is CASSSSQGAFF. The DNA for the CDR3 is TGTGCCAGCAGTTCCAGTCAGGGGGCTTTCTTT.

Many counts were recorded for this clonotype. The rearrangement joins TRBV6-1 to TRBJ2-3; unclear D gene. Trimming shortened V by 1 base and J by 2 bases, and 10 bases separated the two germline ends. Germline V gene sequence: CDR1 MNHNS, CDR2 SASEGT. The length of the CDR3 is 15 residues. The CDR3 DNA reads as TGTGCCAGCAGTGAAGGAAGAGAGCCCACAGATACGCAGTATTTT. It translates to CASSEGREPTDTQYF.

This clonotype has only a few counts. The chain employs TRBV20-1 and TRBJ1-2; perhaps TRBD1 as D (5 bases). V was trimmed by 0 bases and J by 9 bases, leaving 14 bases between them. The CDR3 is made up of 13 amino acids. Germline-derived CDR1 and CDR2 are DFQATT and SNEGSKA (reference sequence). CDR3: CSARDRPGGSYTF. As DNA, the CDR3 is TGCAGTGCTAGAGATCGCCCGGGGGGAAGCTACACCTTC.

This clonotype showed up just a few times. V is TRBV25-1 and J is TRBJ2-1, with D possibly called TRBD1 or TRBD2 (6 bases each). Germline assignment: CDR1 MGHDK and CDR2 SYGVNS. V lost 6 bases, J lost 5 bases, and 17 bases lay in between. CDR3 length equals 15 residues. Here the CDR3 reads CASSGRGRVNNEQFF. CDR3 nucleotides: TGTGCCAGCAGCGGTCGGGGGCGAGTCAACAATGAGCAGTTCTTC.

The V gene is TRBV5-8, the J gene TRBJ1-1; the D is unclear. Trimming took off 0 bases at V and 1 base at J, with 7 bases between the two ends. This CDR3 comprises 14 residues. Per germline, CDR1 SGHTS and CDR2 YDEGEE. The CDR3 is CASSLVIRNTEAFF. The CDR3 bases are TGTGCCAGCAGCTTGGTAATTCGGAACACTGAAGCTTTCTTT.

V usage is TRBV5-5 and J usage is TRBJ2-7, with 8 bases lining up with TRBD1. Germline V gene data show CDR1 as SGHKS and CDR2 as YYEKEE (reference sequence). V shed 4 bases and J 1 base; nucleotides not matched to a gene: 7. The CDR3 loop spans 15 amino acids. The DNA of the CDR3 is TGTGCCAGCAGCCTCCGGGACAGGCGATCCTACGAGCAGTACTTC. Translation gives CASSLRDRRSYEQYF.